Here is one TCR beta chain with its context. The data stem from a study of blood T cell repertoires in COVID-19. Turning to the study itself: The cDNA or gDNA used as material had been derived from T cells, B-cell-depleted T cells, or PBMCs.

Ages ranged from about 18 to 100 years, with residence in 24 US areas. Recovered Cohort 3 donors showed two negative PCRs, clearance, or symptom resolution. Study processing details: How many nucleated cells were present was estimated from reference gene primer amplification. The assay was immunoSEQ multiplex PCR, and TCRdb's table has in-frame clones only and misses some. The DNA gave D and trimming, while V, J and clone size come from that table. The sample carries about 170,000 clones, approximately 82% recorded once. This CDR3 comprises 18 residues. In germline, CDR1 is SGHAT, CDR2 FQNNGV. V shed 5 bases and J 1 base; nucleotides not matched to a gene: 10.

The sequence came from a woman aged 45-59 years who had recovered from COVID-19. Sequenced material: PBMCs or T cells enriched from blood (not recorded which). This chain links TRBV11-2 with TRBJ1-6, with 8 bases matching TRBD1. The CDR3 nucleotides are TGTGCCAGCAGCCCCGGACAGGGAGTTAGGTCCTATAATTCACCCCTCCACTTT. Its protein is CASSPGQGVRSYNSPLHF.